Listed here is a single T cell receptor (beta chain). Its cognate antigen has yet to be identified. The data derive from a study of control samples from healthy donors and cancer patients (dated by TCRdb to about 2020). Library preparation employed the immunoSEQ multiplex PCR assay. Not all clones reach the TCRdb copy of this immuneACCESS table, which keeps in-frame sequences only. Checked studies attribute under half of the gap to unresolved V genes and leave the rest unexplained. The sample table gives 150,000 to 200,000 clones. The ten largest clones add up to roughly 2% of the sample. V lost 5 bases and J lost 0 bases; the stretch between them is 8 bases long. The CDR3 holds 14 amino acids from the cysteine to the phenylalanine. The entry retains the CDR3 DNA only, 42 bases that are in frame from base 1. According to the germline V gene (reference sequence), CDR1 reads LNHDA and CDR2 reads SQIVND.

The receptor was isolated from a woman under 40 in good health. The chain employs TRBV19 and TRBJ1-5; the D gene cannot be named for sure. Sequences were obtained from blood. DNA sequence: TGTGCCAGTAGTGGTCAGAATAGCAATCAGCCCCAGCATTTT. It encodes CASSGQNSNQPQHF.